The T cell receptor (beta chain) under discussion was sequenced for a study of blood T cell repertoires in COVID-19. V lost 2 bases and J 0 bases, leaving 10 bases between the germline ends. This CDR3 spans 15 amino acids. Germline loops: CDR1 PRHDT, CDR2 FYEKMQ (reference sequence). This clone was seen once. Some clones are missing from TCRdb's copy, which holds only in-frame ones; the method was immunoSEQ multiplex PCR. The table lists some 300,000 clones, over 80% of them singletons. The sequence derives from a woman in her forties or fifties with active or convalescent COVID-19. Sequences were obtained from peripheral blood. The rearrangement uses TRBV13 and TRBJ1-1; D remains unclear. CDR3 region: CASSLTGRMNTEAFF. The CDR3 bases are TGTGCCAGCAGCTTAACCGGGAGGATGAACACTGAAGCTTTCTTT. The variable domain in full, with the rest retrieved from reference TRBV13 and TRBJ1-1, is AAGVIQSPRHLIKEKRETATLKCYPIPRHDTVYWYQQGPGQDPQFLISFYEKMQSDKGSIPDRFSAQQFSDYHSELNMSSLELGDSALYFCASSLTGRMNTEAFFGQGTRLTVV.